What follows describes a single T cell receptor (beta chain). Its matching antigen is unknown. This is likely a read error, given that the CDR3 carries no conserved phenylalanine or tryptophan at its end. Collection of ten milliliters of peripheral blood was performed for each donor. The data are from a study of blood T cells in healthy people across ages. Overall study findings and caveats: Naive T cell percentage showed a strong correlation with TCR beta diversity.

In germline, CDR1 is DFQATT, CDR2 SNEGSKA (reference sequence). Germline trimming cut 1 base from V and 4 bases from J; bases unmatched to any gene: 8. The CDR3 has 16 amino acids. A second PCR of 7 to 11 cycles used a sample-barcoded 5' primer and a J-beta primer mix. TCRdb redid the calling of the 5' RACE reads with MiXCR, one entry per CDR3 protein. The sample yields about 1.4 million distinct CDR3 sequences, roughly 59% seen once. Material: blood. J is TRBJ2-1 and V is TRBV20-1; 9 positions match TRBD2. The receptor was isolated from a man aged 18 to 30 in good health. The CDR3 region has the DNA TGCAGTGCTAGAGGGGGGCTAGCGGGGCCATACAATGAGCAGTTCTTG. Protein: CSARGGLAGPYNEQFL.